Shown below are 32 T cell receptor beta chains from a single sample sequenced in a study of cytomegalovirus exposure and HLA in healthy donors. Primers: 60 Vbeta forward and 13 Jbeta reverse. Using immunoSEQ multiplex PCR, the repertoire was profiled, and TCRdb retains in-frame clones only, with some absent. Of roughly 230,000 clones in the sample, around 90% were seen once. Sequenced input: PBMCs. The receptors stem from a girl aged 2-10 years in good health and CMV-seronegative.

This chain's CDR3 is CASSSTSGVTGIQYF. The CDR3 DNA follows: TGTGCCAGCAGTTCGACTAGCGGGGTAACGGGAATTCAGTACTTC. The rearrangement links TRBV27 to TRBJ2-4; TRBD2 aligns across 11 bases. Germline CDR1 and CDR2: MNHEY and SMNVEV (reference sequence). V lost 4 bases to trimming and J lost 10 bases; unmatched junction nucleotides: 9. The CDR3 consists of 15 residues.

This chain links TRBV2 with TRBJ2-1, with 9 bases identical to TRBD1. V lost 5 bases to trimming and J lost 3 bases; unmatched junction nucleotides: 5. Germline values: CDR1 SNHLY, CDR2 FYNNEI. The CDR3 runs 15 residues. Written as DNA, the CDR3 is TGTGCCAGCAGTCCTTTGACAGGGGGCTACAATGAGCAGTTCTTC. The encoded protein is CASSPLTGGYNEQFF.

V gene TRBV10-1 combines with J gene TRBJ2-5, with D possibly TRBD1 on 8 matching bases. CDR3 length equals 17 residues. The germline V and J ends were trimmed by 2 bases and 0 bases, with 16 bases remaining between them. Germline loops: CDR1 WNHNN, CDR2 SYGVQD (reference sequence). CDR3 nucleotides: TGCGCCAGCAGTGAGAGCGGGACAGGAGCCTACCAAGAGACCCAGTACTTC. Protein sequence: CASSESGTGAYQETQYF.

In this sample, this clone turned up once. The chain combines TRBV5-6 with TRBJ2-5; D not certain. The closer fit of TRBJ2-7 to the DNA end suggests the J call may be wrong. Germline V gene lookup returns CDR1 SGHDT and CDR2 YYEEEE. This CDR3 is built from 13 residues. CDR3 loop: CASSSGTSYEQYF. The CDR3 nucleotides read TGTGCCAGCAGCTCAGGCACCTCCTACGAGCAGTACTTC.

The chain is built from TRBV11-2 and TRBJ2-5; 10 bases align to TRBD2. From germline, CDR1 is SGHAT and CDR2 FQNNGV. The trim removed 5 bases at V and 5 bases at J, leaving 20 bases unmatched. The CDR3 runs 19 residues. This CDR3 reads CASSSRVILAGVLGETQYF. The CDR3 DNA reads as TGTGCCAGCAGCAGTCGCGTGATCCTAGCGGGAGTGTTAGGGGAGACCCAGTACTTC.

The rearrangement links TRBV7-9 to TRBJ1-3; no definite D call. V lost 5 bases, J lost 2 bases, and 7 bases lay in between. The CDR3 totals 13 residues. CDR1 is SEHNR and CDR2 is FQNEAQ in the germline V gene (reference sequence). The CDR3 nucleotides read TGTGCCAGCAGCCACCCAGCTGGAAACACCATATATTTT. Amino acid sequence: CASSHPAGNTIYF.

J is TRBJ1-4 and V is TRBV14; possibly TRBD1 for D (5 bases). Trimming stripped 3 bases from V and 8 bases from J, with 19 bases between. The germline gives CDR1 SGHDN, CDR2 FVKESK. This CDR3 contains 16 residues. The CDR3 sequence: CASSQLTGLSTEKLFF. CDR3 nucleotides: TGTGCCAGCAGCCAGCTAACAGGTCTTAGCACCGAAAAACTGTTTTTT.

This clone was counted once. This chain links TRBV7-9 with TRBJ1-4, with D unclear. The germline V gene has CDR1 SEHNR and CDR2 FQNEAQ (reference sequence). V was clipped by 5 bases and J by 7 bases, with 14 bases between them. The CDR3 length is 14 residues. CDR3 sequence (DNA): TGTGCCAGCAGCCAACGGGTGGCCCCTGAAAAACTGTTTTTT. It specifies CASSQRVAPEKLFF.

In its sample, this clone was seen once. The chain combines TRBV7-9 with TRBJ2-7; 7 bases line up with TRBD1. The CDR3 is made up of 14 amino acids. From germline, CDR1 is SEHNR and CDR2 FQNEAQ (reference sequence). After removal of 5 bases from V and 3 bases from J, the junction contained 7 bases not matched to a gene. The CDR3 sequence: CASSPQQGNYEQYF. CDR3 nucleotides: TGTGCCAGCAGCCCACAACAGGGGAACTACGAGCAGTACTTC.

This chain connects TRBV7-2 to TRBJ1-5; 7 bases are shared with TRBD1. V gave up 5 bases and J gave up 2 bases; unmatched junction bases: 3. Germline loops: CDR1 SGHTA, CDR2 FQGNSA. The CDR3 covers 14 residues. As DNA, the CDR3 is TGTGCCAGCAGCCCTCAGGGGGGCAATCAGCCCCAGCATTTT. This gives the protein CASSPQGGNQPQHF.

This chain connects TRBV7-2 to TRBJ2-4; TRBD2 agrees at 11 bases. The CDR3 is made up of 18 amino acids. The germline gives CDR1 SGHTA, CDR2 FQGNSA. Trimming cost V 1 base and J 6 bases; bases outside gene matches: 11. CDR3 DNA: TGTGCCAGCAGCTTAGTATCGTTTAGCGGGGGGGCCGGAAACATTCAGTACTTC. Translated: CASSLVSFSGGAGNIQYF. The variable domain in full, with the rest retrieved from reference TRBV7-2 and TRBJ2-4, is GAGVSQSPSNKVTEKGKDVELRCDPISGHTALYWYRQSLGQGLEFLIYFQGNSAPDKSGLPSDRFSAERTGGSVSTLTIQRTQQEDSAVYLCASSLVSFSGGAGNIQYFGAGTRLSVL.

Comment on this clone: The germline gene is not matched at one end of the junction; a read error may be the cause. The chain is built from TRBV6-5 and TRBJ2-1; TRBD2 aligns across 10 bases. The CDR3 totals 14 residues. Germline V gene data show CDR1 as MNHEY and CDR2 as SVGAGI. The CDR3, as DNA: TGTGCCAGCAGAGGTATAGCGGGGGGCGGCATGCAGGTCTTC. Amino acids: CASRGIAGGGMQVF.

The V call is TRBV5-6, the J call TRBJ1-5, with D perhaps matching TRBD1 (5 bases). Trimming removed 3 bases from V and 4 bases from J, with 14 bases in between. The germline CDR1 and CDR2 sequences are SGHDT and YYEEEE. CDR3 length: 15 amino acids. This CDR3 reads CASSSWGGPNQPQHF. As DNA, the CDR3 is TGTGCCAGCAGCTCCTGGGGGGGACCTAATCAGCCCCAGCATTTT.

This clone has only one observation. V is TRBV29-1 and J is TRBJ2-1, with a weak D call TRBD2 (6 bases). Per germline, CDR1 SQVTM and CDR2 ANQGSEA. The CDR3 is made up of 12 amino acids. Trimming stripped 5 bases from V and 5 bases from J, with 10 bases between. The CDR3 region has the DNA TGCAGCGTTTCGGGCGGGAACAATGAGCAGTTCTTC. The encoded protein is CSVSGGNNEQFF.

V and J are TRBV6-6 and TRBJ2-3, with D maybe TRBD2 (5 bases). Trimming left V 2 bases short and J 1 base short, with 10 bases between. CDR1 is MNHNY, CDR2 SVGAGI, per germline (reference sequence). The CDR3 contains 15 residues. CDR3: CASSYPARGTDTQYF. In DNA form, the CDR3 reads TGTGCCAGCAGTTACCCGGCGCGGGGCACAGATACGCAGTATTTT.

V usage is TRBV6-1 and J usage is TRBJ1-2; D perhaps matches TRBD1 (6 bases). Trimming removed 4 bases at V and 1 base at J, with 16 bases between. Germline values: CDR1 MNHNS, CDR2 SASEGT. The CDR3 length is 16 residues. The CDR3 bases are TGTGCCAGCAGTGCAGTACAGGGACCTGTTAACTATGGCTACACCTTC. It specifies CASSAVQGPVNYGYTF.

The rearrangement joins TRBV6-1 to TRBJ2-7; 7 bases are shared with TRBD2. The germline V gene has CDR1 MNHNS and CDR2 SASEGT. The CDR3 covers 13 residues. V lost 6 bases, J lost 2 bases, and 4 bases stayed unmatched. CDR3 in amino acids: CASSLAETYEQYF. DNA for the CDR3: TGTGCCAGCAGCCTAGCGGAAACCTACGAGCAGTACTTC.

The chain has TRBV7-9 and TRBJ1-3; D is unresolved. This CDR3 is built from 14 residues. Trimming removed 3 bases from V and 1 base from J, with 7 bases in between. Germline CDR1 is SEHNR and CDR2 is FQNEAQ (reference sequence). The CDR3 loop reads CASSFSGSGNTIYF. As DNA, the CDR3 is TGTGCCAGCAGCTTCTCGGGGTCTGGAAACACCATATATTTT.

V and J are TRBV4-1 and TRBJ1-3; no firm D call. Germline CDR1 is MGHRA and CDR2 is YSYEKL. The CDR3 is made up of 16 amino acids. Trimming stripped 2 bases from V and 0 bases from J, with 11 bases between. The DNA for the CDR3 is TGCGCCAGCAGCCAATCGAACTTCCTCTCTGGAAACACCATATATTTT. Encoded protein: CASSQSNFLSGNTIYF.

The chain combines TRBV27 with TRBJ2-3; D is possibly TRBD2 (5 bases). The CDR3 extends over 12 amino acids. Per germline, CDR1 MNHEY and CDR2 SMNVEV (reference sequence). V lost 5 bases and J lost 7, with 10 bases in between. The CDR3 is CASSLSGNTQYF. The DNA of the CDR3 is TGTGCCAGCAGTCTAAGCGGAAATACGCAGTATTTT.

CDR3 protein: CAIRGTGAMNTEAFF. The CDR3 DNA is TGTGCCATCCGGGGGACAGGGGCGATGAACACTGAAGCTTTCTTT. The chain couples TRBV10-3 to TRBJ1-1, with TRBD1 identical over 10 bases. There are 15 residues in the CDR3. Germline lookup yields CDR1 ENHRY and CDR2 SYGVKD. V dropped 8 bases and J dropped 0; count of bases not matched to a gene: 6.

V is TRBV5-1 and J is TRBJ2-1, with 13 bases identical to TRBD2. This CDR3 contains 16 residues. With V trimmed by 3 bases and J by 7 bases, 7 bases remained unmatched. Germline V CDR1 and CDR2: SGHRS, YFSETQ. The CDR3 here is CASSSLLAGGGNEQFF. The CDR3 DNA sequence: TGCGCCAGCAGCTCTCTACTAGCGGGAGGGGGTAATGAGCAGTTCTTC.

This clone was observed once. The sample contains more than one DNA sequence encoding this CDR3. This chain links TRBV9 with TRBJ1-6; D ambiguous. Trimming shortened V by 0 bases and J by 7 bases, and 8 bases separated the two germline ends. Looked up from germline, CDR1 is SGDLS and CDR2 is YYNGEE. The CDR3 spans 14 residues. The CDR3 coding sequence is TGTGCCAGCAGCGTAGGGGAGGGAAATTCACCCCTCCACTTT. This translates into CASSVGEGNSPLHF. The full variable domain, with the rest looked up from reference TRBV9 and TRBJ1-6, is DSGVTQTPKHLITATGQRVTLRCSPRSGDLSVYWYQQSLDQGLQFLIQYYNGEERAKGNILERFSAQQFPDLHSELNLSSLELGDSALYFCASSVGEGNSPLHFGNGTRLTVT.

This chain joins TRBV6-6 and TRBJ1-1; unclear D gene. This CDR3 is built from 11 residues. From germline, CDR1 is MNHNY and CDR2 SVGAGI (reference sequence). V was trimmed by 4 bases and J by 8 bases, leaving 8 bases between them. CDR3 region: CASSSSREAFF. CDR3 in DNA: TGTGCCAGCAGTTCGAGCCGGGAAGCTTTCTTT.

J is TRBJ2-7 and V is TRBV15; the D gene is possibly TRBD2 (8 bases). The V gene lost 5 bases and the J gene lost 3 bases, with 23 bases spanning the gap. The CDR3 runs to 17 residues. Germline V gives CDR1 LNHNV, CDR2 YYDKDF (reference sequence). CDR3 nucleotide sequence: TGTGCCACCAGCCCTACGGGAGGGGGCGCTTCCCTCTACGAGCAGTACTTC. This codes for CATSPTGGGASLYEQYF.

This chain connects TRBV10-3 to TRBJ1-5, with D possibly TRBD1 on 5 matching bases. The CDR3 runs 15 residues. CDR1 and CDR2 from the germline V gene are ENHRY and SYGVKD. The V end was cut by 2 bases, the J end by 4 bases, with 12 bases between. The CDR3 DNA sequence: TGTGCCATCAGTGAGGCAGGGACTAAGAATCAGCCCCAGCATTTT. Protein sequence: CAISEAGTKNQPQHF.

The genes are TRBV7-9 and TRBJ2-6; TRBD1 matches 7 bases. The J segment lost 2 bases and the V segment lost 5 bases, leaving 12 bases of the junction unmatched. Germline V gene data show CDR1 as SEHNR and CDR2 as FQNEAQ (reference sequence). The CDR3 totals 18 residues. This CDR3 is CASSDPRGRGTGANVLTF. CDR3 nucleotide sequence: TGTGCCAGCAGCGACCCCCGAGGCAGGGGGACTGGGGCCAACGTCCTGACTTTC.

A note on this clone: Other DNA sequences in the same sample also yield this CDR3. This chain joins TRBV9 and TRBJ2-1, with a tentative D call TRBD2 (6 bases). The V end lost 0 bases, the J end lost 0 bases, and 7 bases lay between the germline ends. Per germline, CDR1 SGDLS and CDR2 YYNGEE. The CDR3 length is 15 residues. The CDR3 nucleotides read TGTGCCAGCAGCGTAGTCGGGAGCTCCTACAATGAGCAGTTCTTC. The encoded protein is CASSVVGSSYNEQFF.

The chain has TRBV6-1 and TRBJ2-5; 7 nucleotides align to TRBD1. With the DNA end fitting TRBJ2-7 better, the J assignment may be wrong. The V gene's germline CDR1 is MNHNS and CDR2 SASEGT. The length of the CDR3 is 14 residues. Written as DNA, the CDR3 is TGTGCCAGCAGTGAACGGTACAGGGGCTACGAGCAGTACTTC. It codes for CASSERYRGYEQYF.

This sequence joins TRBV2 and TRBJ2-2; D gene unclear. The CDR3 contains 12 residues. The germline gives CDR1 SNHLY, CDR2 FYNNEI. The ends were cut back, 8 bases at V and 3 bases at J, with 7 bases in the middle. The CDR3: CASPRDTGELFF. Written as DNA, the CDR3 is TGTGCCAGCCCGCGAGACACCGGGGAGCTGTTTTTT. Using reference TRBV2 and TRBJ2-2 for the parts outside the CDR3, the full variable domain is EPEVTQTPSHQVTQMGQEVILRCVPISNHLYFYWYRQILGQKVEFLVSFYNNEISEKSEIFDDQFSVERPDGSNFTLKIRSTKLEDSAMYFCASPRDTGELFFGEGSRLTVL.

This rearrangement joins TRBV11-2 to TRBJ1-4; a possible D gene is TRBD1 (6 bases). The CDR3 loop spans 16 amino acids. The germline V gene has CDR1 SGHAT and CDR2 FQNNGV. The V gene lost 5 bases and the J gene lost 0 bases, with 13 bases spanning the gap. The CDR3 sequence is CASSPDGGATNEKLFF. The CDR3 DNA reads as TGTGCCAGCAGCCCCGATGGGGGCGCAACTAATGAAAAACTGTTTTTT.

A word on this clone: Other DNA sequences in the sample encode the same CDR3. V gene TRBV29-1 combines with J gene TRBJ2-3, with 10 bases lining up with TRBD2. With V trimmed by 6 bases and J by 0 bases, 12 bases remained unmatched. The CDR3 has 17 residues. Germline V gene data show CDR1 as SQVTM and CDR2 as ANQGSEA. The CDR3 nucleotides are TGCAGCGTCCTAAGATGGACTAGCGGAGGGAGCACAGATACGCAGTATTTT. It codes for CSVLRWTSGGSTDTQYF.